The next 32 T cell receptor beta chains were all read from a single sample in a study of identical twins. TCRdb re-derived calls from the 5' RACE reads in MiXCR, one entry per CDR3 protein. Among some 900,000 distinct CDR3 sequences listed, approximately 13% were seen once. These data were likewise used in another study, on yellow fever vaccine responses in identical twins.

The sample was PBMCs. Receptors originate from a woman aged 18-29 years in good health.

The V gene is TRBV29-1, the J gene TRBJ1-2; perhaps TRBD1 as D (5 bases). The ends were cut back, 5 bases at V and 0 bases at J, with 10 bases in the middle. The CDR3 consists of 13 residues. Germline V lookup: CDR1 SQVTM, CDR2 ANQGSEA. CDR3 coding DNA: TGCAGCGTTTCTCAGGGAGCTAACTATGGCTACACCTTC. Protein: CSVSQGANYGYTF.

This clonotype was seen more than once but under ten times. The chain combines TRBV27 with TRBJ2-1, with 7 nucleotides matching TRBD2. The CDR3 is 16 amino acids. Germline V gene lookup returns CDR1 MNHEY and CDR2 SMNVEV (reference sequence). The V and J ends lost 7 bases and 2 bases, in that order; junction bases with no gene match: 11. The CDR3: CASNYLTGGAYNEQFF. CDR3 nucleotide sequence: TGTGCCAGCAATTATTTGACGGGAGGCGCCTACAATGAGCAGTTCTTC.

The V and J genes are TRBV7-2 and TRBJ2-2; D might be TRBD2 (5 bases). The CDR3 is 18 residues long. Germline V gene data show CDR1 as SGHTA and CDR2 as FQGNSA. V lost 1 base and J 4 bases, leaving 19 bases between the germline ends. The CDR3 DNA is TGTGCCAGCAGCTTAGTGCGGACTCATTCGGGGTCCACCGGGGAGCTGTTTTTT. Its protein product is CASSLVRTHSGSTGELFF.

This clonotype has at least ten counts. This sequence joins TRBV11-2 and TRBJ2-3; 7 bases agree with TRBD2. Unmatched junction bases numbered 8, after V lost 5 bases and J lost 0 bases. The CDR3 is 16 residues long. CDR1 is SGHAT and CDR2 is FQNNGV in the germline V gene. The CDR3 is CASSPSWGGSTDTQYF. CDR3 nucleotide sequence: TGTGCCAGCAGCCCGAGTTGGGGGGGGAGCACAGATACGCAGTATTTT.

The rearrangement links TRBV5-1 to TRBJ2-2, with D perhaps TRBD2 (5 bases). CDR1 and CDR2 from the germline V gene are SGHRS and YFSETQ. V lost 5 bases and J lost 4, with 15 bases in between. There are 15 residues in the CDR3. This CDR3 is CASRRGPRVTGELFF. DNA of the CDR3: TGCGCCAGCAGACGGGGTCCCCGGGTCACCGGGGAGCTGTTTTTT. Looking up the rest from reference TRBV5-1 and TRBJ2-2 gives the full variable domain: KAGVTQTPRYLIKTRGQQVTLSCSPISGHRSVSWYQQTPGQGLQFLFEYFSETQRNKGNFPGRFSGRQFSNSRSEMNVSTLELGDSALYLCASRRGPRVTGELFFGEGSRLTVL.

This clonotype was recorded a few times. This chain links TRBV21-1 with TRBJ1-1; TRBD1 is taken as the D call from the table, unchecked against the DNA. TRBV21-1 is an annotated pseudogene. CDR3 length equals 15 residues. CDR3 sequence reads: CASSKGGQVNTEAFF. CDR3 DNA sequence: TGTGCCAGCAGCAAAGGTGGACAGGTGAACACTGAAGCTTTCTTT.

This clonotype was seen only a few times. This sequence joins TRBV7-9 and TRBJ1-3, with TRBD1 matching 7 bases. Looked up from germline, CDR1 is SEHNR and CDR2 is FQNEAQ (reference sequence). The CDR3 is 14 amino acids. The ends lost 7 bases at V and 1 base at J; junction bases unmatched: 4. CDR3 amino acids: CASNLQGSGNTIYF. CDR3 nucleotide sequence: TGTGCCAGCAACCTACAGGGGTCTGGAAACACCATATATTTT. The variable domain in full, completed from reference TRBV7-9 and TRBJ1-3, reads DTGVSQNPRHKITKRGQNVTFRCDPISEHNRLYWYRQTLGQGPEFLTYFQNEAQLEKSRLLSDRFSAERPKGSFSTLEIQRTEQGDSAMYLCASNLQGSGNTIYFGEGSWLTVV.

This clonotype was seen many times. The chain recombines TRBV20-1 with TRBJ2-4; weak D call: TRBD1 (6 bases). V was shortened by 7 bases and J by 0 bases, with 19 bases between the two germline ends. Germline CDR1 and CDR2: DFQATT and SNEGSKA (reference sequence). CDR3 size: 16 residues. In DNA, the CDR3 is TGCAGTGTCATACGGGGTTCAGGGGTAGCCAAAAACATTCAGTACTTC. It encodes CSVIRGSGVAKNIQYF.

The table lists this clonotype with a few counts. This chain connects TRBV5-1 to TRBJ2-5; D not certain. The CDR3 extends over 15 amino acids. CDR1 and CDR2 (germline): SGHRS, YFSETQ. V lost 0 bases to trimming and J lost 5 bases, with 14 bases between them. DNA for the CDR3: TGCGCCAGCAGCTTGGGCGCAGGAGCGCGGGAGACCCAGTACTTC. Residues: CASSLGAGARETQYF.

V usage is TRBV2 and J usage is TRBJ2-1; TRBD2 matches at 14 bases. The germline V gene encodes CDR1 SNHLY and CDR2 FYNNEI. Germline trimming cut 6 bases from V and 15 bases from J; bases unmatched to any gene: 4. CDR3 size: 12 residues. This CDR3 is CASRTSGRERFF. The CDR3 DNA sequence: TGTGCCAGCAGGACTAGCGGGAGGGAACGGTTCTTC.

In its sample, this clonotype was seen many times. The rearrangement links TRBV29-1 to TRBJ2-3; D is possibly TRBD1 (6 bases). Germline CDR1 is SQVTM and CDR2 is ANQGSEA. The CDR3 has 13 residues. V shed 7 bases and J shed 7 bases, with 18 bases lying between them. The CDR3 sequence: CSGGNSQGNTQYF. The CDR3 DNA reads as TGCAGCGGGGGAAATTCACAGGGAAATACGCAGTATTTT.

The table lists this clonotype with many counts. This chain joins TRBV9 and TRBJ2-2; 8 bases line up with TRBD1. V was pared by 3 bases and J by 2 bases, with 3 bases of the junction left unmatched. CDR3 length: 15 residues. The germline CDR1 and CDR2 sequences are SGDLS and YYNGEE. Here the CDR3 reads CASSAQGVNTGELFF. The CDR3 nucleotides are TGTGCCAGCAGCGCACAGGGGGTAAACACCGGGGAGCTGTTTTTT.

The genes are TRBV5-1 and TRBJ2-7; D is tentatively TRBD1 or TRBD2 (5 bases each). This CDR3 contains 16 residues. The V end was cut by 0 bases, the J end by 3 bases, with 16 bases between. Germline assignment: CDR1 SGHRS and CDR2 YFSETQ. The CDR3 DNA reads TGCGCCAGCAGCTTGGGACGGGACCTCAGGGACTACGAGCAGTACTTC. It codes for CASSLGRDLRDYEQYF.

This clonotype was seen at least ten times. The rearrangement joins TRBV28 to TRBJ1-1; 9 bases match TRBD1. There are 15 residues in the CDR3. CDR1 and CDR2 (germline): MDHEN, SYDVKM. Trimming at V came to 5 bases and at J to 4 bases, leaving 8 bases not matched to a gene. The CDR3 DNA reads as TGTGCCAGCAGTCCCCCCGGACAGGGGCGCACTGAAGCTTTCTTT. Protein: CASSPPGQGRTEAFF.

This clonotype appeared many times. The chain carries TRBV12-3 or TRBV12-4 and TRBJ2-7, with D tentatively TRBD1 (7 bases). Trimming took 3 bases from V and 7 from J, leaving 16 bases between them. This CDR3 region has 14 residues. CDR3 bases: TGTGCCAGCAGTTTCGGAGGGGGCCATAGGGAGCAGTACTTC. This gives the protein CASSFGGGHREQYF.

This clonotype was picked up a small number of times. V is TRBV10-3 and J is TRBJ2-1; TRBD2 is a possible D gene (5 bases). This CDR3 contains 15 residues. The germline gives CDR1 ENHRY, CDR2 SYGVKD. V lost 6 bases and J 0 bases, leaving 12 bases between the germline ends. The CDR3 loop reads CAIRIQGSSYNEQFF. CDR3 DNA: TGTGCCATCAGGATTCAAGGGAGCTCCTACAATGAGCAGTTCTTC.

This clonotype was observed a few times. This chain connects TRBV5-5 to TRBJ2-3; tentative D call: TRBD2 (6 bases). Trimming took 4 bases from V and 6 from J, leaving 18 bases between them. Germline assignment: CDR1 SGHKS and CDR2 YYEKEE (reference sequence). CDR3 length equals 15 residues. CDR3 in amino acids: CASSPPAGPRDTQYF. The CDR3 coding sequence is TGTGCCAGCAGCCCCCCCGCGGGGCCCCGGGATACGCAGTATTTT.

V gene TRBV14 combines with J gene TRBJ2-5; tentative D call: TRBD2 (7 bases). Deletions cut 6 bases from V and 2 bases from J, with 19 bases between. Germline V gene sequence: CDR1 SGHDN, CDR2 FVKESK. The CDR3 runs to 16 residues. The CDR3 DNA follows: TGTGCCAGCAGTCCCCGATGGGGGGGCGGGCAAGAGACCCAGTACTTC. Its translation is CASSPRWGGGQETQYF.

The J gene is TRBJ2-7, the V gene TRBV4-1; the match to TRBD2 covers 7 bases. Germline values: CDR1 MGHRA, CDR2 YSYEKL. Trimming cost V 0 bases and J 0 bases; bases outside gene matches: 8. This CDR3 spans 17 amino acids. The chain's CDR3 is CASSQDPSGTPSYEQYF. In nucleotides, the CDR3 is TGCGCCAGCAGCCAAGATCCCAGCGGGACGCCCTCCTACGAGCAGTACTTC.

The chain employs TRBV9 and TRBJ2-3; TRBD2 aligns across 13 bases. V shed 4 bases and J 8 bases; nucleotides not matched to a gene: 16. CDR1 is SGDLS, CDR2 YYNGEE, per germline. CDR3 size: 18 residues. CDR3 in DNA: TGTGCCAGCAGCATAACCCCGGGACTAGCGGGGCCCCAGGGTACGCAGTATTTT. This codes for CASSITPGLAGPQGTQYF. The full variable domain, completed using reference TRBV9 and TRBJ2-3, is DSGVTQTPKHLITATGQRVTLRCSPRSGDLSVYWYQQSLDQGLQFLIQYYNGEERAKGNILERFSAQQFPDLHSELNLSSLELGDSALYFCASSITPGLAGPQGTQYFGPGTRLTVL.

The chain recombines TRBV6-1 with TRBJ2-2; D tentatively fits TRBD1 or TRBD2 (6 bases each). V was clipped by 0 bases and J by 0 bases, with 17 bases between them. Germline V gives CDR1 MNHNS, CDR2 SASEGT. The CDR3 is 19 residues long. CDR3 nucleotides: TGTGCCAGCAGTGAAGCGCTTCACGAAGGGGGGCCGAACACCGGGGAGCTGTTTTTT. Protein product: CASSEALHEGGPNTGELFF.

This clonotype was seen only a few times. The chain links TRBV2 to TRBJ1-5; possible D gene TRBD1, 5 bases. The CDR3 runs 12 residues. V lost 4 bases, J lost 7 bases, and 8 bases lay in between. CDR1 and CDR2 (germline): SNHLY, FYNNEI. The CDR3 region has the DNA TGTGCCAGCAGTGTACAGGAACAGCCCCAGCATTTT. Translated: CASSVQEQPQHF. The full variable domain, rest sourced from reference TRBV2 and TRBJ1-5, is EPEVTQTPSHQVTQMGQEVILRCVPISNHLYFYWYRQILGQKVEFLVSFYNNEISEKSEIFDDQFSVERPDGSNFTLKIRSTKLEDSAMYFCASSVQEQPQHFGDGTRLSIL.

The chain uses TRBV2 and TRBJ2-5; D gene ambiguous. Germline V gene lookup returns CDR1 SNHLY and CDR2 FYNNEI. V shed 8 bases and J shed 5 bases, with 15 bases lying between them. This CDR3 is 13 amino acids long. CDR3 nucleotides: TGTGCCAGCCGTCTTGAAATTGGGGAGACCCAGTACTTC. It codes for CASRLEIGETQYF.

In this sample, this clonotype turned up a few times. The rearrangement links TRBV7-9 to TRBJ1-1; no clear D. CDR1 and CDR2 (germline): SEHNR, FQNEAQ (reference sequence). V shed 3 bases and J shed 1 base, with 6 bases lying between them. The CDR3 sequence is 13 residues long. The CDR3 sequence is CASSFHQNTEAFF. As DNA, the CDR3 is TGTGCCAGCAGCTTTCACCAGAACACTGAAGCTTTCTTT.

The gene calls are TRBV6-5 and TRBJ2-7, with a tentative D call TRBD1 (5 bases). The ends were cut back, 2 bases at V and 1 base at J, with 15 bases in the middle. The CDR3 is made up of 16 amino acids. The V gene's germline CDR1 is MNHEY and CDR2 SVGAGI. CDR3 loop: CASSYPPDKTSYEQYV. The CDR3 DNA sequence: TGTGCCAGCAGTTACCCCCCGGACAAAACTTCCTACGAGCAGTACGTC.

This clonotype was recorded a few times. CDR3 nucleotides: TGTGCCGGACACCCCGGGACTAGCGGGACTAATGAGCAGTTCTTC. Translating it yields CAGHPGTSGTNEQFF. This chain connects TRBV6-1 to TRBJ2-1; 13 bases align to TRBD2. The J segment lost 7 bases and the V segment lost 11 bases, leaving 11 bases of the junction unmatched. Per germline, CDR1 MNHNS and CDR2 SASEGT. The length of the CDR3 is 15 residues.

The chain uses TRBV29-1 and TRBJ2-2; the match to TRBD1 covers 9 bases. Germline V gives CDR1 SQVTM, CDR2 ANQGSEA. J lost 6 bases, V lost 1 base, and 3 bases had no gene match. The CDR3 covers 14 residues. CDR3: CSVEVTGGPGELFF. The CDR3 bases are TGCAGCGTTGAAGTCACAGGGGGCCCCGGGGAGCTGTTTTTT.

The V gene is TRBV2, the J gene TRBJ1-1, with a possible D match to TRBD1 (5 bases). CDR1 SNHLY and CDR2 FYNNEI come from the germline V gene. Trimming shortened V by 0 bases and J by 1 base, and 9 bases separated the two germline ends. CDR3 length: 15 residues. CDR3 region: CASSEALGPNTEAFF. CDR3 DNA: TGTGCCAGCAGTGAAGCTTTGGGGCCGAACACTGAAGCTTTCTTT.

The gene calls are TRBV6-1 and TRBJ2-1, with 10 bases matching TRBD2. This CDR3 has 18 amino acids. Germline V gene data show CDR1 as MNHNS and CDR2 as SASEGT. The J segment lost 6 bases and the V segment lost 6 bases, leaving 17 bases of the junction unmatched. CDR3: CASSQFSPSGSWGNEQFF. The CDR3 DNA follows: TGTGCCAGCAGCCAATTTTCACCTAGCGGGAGTTGGGGCAATGAGCAGTTCTTC.

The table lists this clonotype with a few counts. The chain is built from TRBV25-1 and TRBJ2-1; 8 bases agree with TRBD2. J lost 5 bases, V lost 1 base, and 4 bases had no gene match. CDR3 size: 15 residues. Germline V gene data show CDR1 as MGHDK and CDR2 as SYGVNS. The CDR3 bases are TGTGCCAGCAGTGAATTGATCGGGAGGGACAATGAGCAGTTCTTC. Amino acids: CASSELIGRDNEQFF.

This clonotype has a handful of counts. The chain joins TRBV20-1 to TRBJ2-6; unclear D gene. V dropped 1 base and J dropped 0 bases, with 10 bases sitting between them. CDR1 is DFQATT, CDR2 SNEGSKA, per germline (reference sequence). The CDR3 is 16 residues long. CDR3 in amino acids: CSARGLGASGANVLTF. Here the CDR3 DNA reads TGCAGTGCTAGAGGGTTAGGAGCCTCTGGGGCCAACGTCCTGACTTTC.

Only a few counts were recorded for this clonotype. The CDR3 reads CATWTGREKLFF. The CDR3 DNA follows: TGTGCCACCTGGACTGGACGAGAAAAACTGTTTTTT. This chain connects TRBV2 to TRBJ1-4; D is unresolved. There are 12 residues in the CDR3. The V gene lost 10 bases and the J gene lost 8 bases, with 14 bases spanning the gap. Germline V gene data show CDR1 as SNHLY and CDR2 as FYNNEI.